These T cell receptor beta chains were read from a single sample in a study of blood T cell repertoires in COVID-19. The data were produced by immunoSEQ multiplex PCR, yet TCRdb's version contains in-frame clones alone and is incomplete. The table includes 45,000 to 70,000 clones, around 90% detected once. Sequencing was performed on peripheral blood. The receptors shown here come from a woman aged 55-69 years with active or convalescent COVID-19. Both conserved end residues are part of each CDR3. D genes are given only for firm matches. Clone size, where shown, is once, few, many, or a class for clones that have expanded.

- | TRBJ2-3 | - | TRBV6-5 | CASSYSLLDTQYF | TGTGCCAGCAGTTACTCCCTATTGGATACGCAGTATTTT
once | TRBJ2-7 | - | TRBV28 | CASSLEFDSLHYEQYF | TGTGCCAGCAGTTTAGAGTTTGACAGTTTACACTACGAGCAGTACTTC
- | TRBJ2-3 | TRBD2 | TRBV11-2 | CASSSLAGGLSSDTQYF | TGTGCCAGCAGCTCATTAGCGGGAGGGCTTAGTTCAGATACGCAGTATTTT
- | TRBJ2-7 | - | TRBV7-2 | CASSSYSREQYF | TGTGCCAGCAGCTCGTACTCTAGGGAGCAGTACTTC
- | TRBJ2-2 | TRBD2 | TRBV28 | CASSFSRGGRELFF | TGTGCCAGCAGTTTTTCTCGGGGGGGCCGGGAGCTGTTTTTT
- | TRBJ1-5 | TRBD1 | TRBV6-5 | CASSADRVPGSQHF | TGTGCCAGCAGCGCTGACAGGGTCCCGGGGTCCCAGCATTTT
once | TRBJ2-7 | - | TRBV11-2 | CASSLDSAGREQYF | TGTGCCAGCAGCTTAGATTCCGCAGGGCGGGAGCAGTACTTC
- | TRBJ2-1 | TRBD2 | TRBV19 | CASSIWALAGDNNEQFF | TGTGCCAGTAGTATATGGGCCTTAGCGGGAGACAACAATGAGCAGTTCTTC
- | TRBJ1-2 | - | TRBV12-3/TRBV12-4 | CASSLSVDGYTF | TGTGCCAGCAGTTTATCAGTGGATGGCTACACCTTC
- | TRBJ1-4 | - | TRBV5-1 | CASSLEISGTTTNEKLFF | TGCGCCAGCAGCTTGGAAATATCCGGGACAACAACTAATGAAAAACTGTTTTTT
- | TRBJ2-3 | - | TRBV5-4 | CASSSKTGRTDTQYF | TGTGCCAGCAGCTCCAAGACAGGGAGGACAGATACGCAGTATTTT
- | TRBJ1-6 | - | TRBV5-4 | CASSLEQANSPLHF | TGTGCCAGCAGCTTGGAGCAGGCCAATTCACCCCTCCACTTT
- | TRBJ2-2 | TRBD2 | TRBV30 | CAWSVELAGGPWTGELFF | TGTGCCTGGAGTGTAGAGCTAGCGGGGGGGCCTTGGACCGGGGAGCTGTTTTTT
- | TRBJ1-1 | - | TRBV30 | CAWRTGFKSSTEAFF | TGTGCCTGGCGCACAGGGTTCAAAAGTAGCACTGAAGCTTTCTTT
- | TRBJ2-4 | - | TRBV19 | CASSIVWGGLKLAKNIQYF | TGTGCCAGTAGTATAGTGTGGGGGGGCCTCAAACTAGCCAAAAACATTCAGTACTTC
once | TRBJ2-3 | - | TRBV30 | CAWSPTTGRHTQYF | TGTGCCTGGAGTCCTACGACAGGACGGCATACGCAGTATTTT
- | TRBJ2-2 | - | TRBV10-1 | CASRSPDTGELFF | TGCGCCAGCAGATCCCCAGACACCGGGGAGCTGTTTTTT
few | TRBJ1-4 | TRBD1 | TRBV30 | CAWSADRGANEKLFF | TGTGCCTGGAGTGCCGACAGGGGGGCTAATGAAAAACTGTTTTTT
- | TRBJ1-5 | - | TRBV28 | CASSRQVSNQPQHF | TGTGCCAGCAGTCGACAGGTTAGCAATCAGCCCCAGCATTTT
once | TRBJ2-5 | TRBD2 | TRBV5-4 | CASSLFTSGGETQYF | TGTGCCAGCAGCTTGTTCACTAGCGGGGGCGAGACCCAGTACTTC
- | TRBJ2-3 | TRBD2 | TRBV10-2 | CASRSSGGQDTQYF | TGCGCCAGCAGAAGTAGCGGGGGACAAGATACGCAGTATTTT
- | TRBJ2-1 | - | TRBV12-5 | CASGSIPGRDHNEQFF | TGTGCTAGTGGTTCGATCCCCGGGCGGGATCACAATGAGCAGTTCTTC
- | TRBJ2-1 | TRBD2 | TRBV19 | CASSIDMAGGLYNEQFF | TGTGCCAGTAGTATAGATATGGCGGGAGGGCTATACAATGAGCAGTTCTTC
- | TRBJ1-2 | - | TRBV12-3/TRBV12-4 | CASSLVGDRGYTF | TGTGCCAGCAGTTTAGTAGGGGATCGGGGCTACACCTTC
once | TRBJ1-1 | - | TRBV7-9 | CASSSVEAFF | TGTGCCAGCTCATCGGTTGAAGCTTTCTTT
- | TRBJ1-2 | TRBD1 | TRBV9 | CASSITGGNVGGYTF | TGTGCCAGCAGCATAACAGGGGGTAACGTTGGTGGCTACACCTTC
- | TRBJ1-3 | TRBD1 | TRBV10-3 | CAIWTGLDTIYF | TGTGCCATCTGGACAGGGTTAGACACCATATATTTT
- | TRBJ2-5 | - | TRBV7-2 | CASRPDSREETQYF | TGTGCCAGCAGGCCCGACAGTCGGGAAGAGACCCAGTACTTC
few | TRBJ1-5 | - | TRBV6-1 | CASSEAGRNQPQHF | TGTGCCAGCAGTGAAGCGGGCAGAAATCAGCCCCAGCATTTT
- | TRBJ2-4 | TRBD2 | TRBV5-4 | CASSKELAGGYKNIQYF | TGTGCCAGCAGCAAGGAACTAGCGGGGGGTTACAAAAACATTCAGTACTTC
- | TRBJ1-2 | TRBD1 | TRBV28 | CASSLGGTGTAIYGYTF | TGTGCCAGCAGTTTAGGGGGGACGGGGACAGCAATTTATGGCTACACCTTC
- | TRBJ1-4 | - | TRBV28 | CASTLLAGAGGGNEKLFF | TGTGCCAGCACCCTACTGGCAGGGGCCGGGGGGGGTAATGAAAAACTGTTTTTT
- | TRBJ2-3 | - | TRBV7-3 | CASSLGNIDTQYF | TGTGCCAGCAGCTTGGGCAACATAGATACGCAGTATTTT
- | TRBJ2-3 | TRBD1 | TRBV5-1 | CASGLAGTGNTDTQYF | TGCGCCAGCGGATTAGCCGGGACAGGGAACACAGATACGCAGTATTTT
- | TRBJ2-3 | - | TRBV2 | CASTISGDTQYF | TGTGCCAGCACCATTTCGGGGGATACGCAGTATTTT
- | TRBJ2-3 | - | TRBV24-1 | CATSDYDRIGTDTQYF | TGTGCCACCAGTGATTACGACAGGATAGGCACAGATACGCAGTATTTT
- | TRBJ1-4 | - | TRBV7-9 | CASSSAQGLREKLFF | TGTGCCAGCAGCTCCGCCCAGGGGTTGAGGGAAAAACTGTTTTTT
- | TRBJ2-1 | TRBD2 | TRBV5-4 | CASSLFERGWYEQFF | TGTGCCAGCAGCTTGTTCGAGCGGGGTTGGTATGAGCAGTTCTTC
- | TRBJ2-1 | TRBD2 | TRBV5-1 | CASSQLTSREQFF | TGCGCCAGCAGTCAACTGACTAGCCGGGAGCAGTTCTTC
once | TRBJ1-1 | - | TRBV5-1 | CASSPTLVNTEAFF | TGCGCCAGCAGCCCCACTCTCGTGAACACTGAAGCTTTCTTT
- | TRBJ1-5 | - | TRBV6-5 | CASSYSPSDQPQHF | TGTGCCAGCAGTTACTCCCCCTCGGATCAGCCCCAGCATTTT
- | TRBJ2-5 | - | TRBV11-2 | CASSLNQGWGETQYF | TGTGCCAGCAGCCTAAACCAGGGTTGGGGAGAGACCCAGTACTTC
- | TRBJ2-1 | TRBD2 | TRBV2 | CASSLASGYNEQFF | TGTGCCAGCAGTTTGGCTAGCGGTTACAATGAGCAGTTCTTC
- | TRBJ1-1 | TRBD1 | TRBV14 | CASSQVQGDTEAFF | TGTGCCAGCAGCCAAGTTCAGGGGGACACTGAAGCTTTCTTT
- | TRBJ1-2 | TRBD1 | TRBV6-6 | CASSPTPRTGGSYTF | TGTGCCAGCAGCCCAACCCCTCGGACAGGGGGGAGCTACACCTTC
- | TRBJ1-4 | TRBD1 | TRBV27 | CASSPTKTGWGEKLFF | TGTGCCAGCAGTCCAACGAAGACAGGGTGGGGTGAAAAACTGTTTTTT
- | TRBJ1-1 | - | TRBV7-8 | CASSLARPGSGTEAFF | TGTGCCAGCAGCTTAGCGCGGCCAGGGTCAGGCACTGAAGCTTTCTTT
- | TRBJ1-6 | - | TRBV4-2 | CASSQTEDNSPLHF | TGTGCCAGCAGCCAGACAGAAGATAATTCACCCCTCCACTTT